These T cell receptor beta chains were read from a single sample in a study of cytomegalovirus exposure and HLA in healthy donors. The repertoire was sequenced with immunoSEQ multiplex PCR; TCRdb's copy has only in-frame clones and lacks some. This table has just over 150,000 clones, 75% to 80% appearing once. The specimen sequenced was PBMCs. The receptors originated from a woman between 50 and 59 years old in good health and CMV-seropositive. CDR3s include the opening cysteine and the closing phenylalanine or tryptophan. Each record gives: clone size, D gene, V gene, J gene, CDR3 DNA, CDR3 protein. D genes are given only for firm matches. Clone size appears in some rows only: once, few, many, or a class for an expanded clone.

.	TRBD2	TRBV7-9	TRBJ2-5	TGTGCCAGCAGCTTAAGACGGACTAGCGGAGGGGAGACCCAGTACTTC	CASSLRRTSGGETQYF
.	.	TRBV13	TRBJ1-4	TGTGCCAGCAGCCGCACCTTCACGGGGTCGGATACTAATGAAAAACTGTTTTTT	CASSRTFTGSDTNEKLFF
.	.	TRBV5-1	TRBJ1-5	TGCGCCAGCAGCTTGGCCTCAGGGGTGGACCAGCCCCAGCATTTT	CASSLASGVDQPQHF
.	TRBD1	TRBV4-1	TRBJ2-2	TGCGCCAGCAGCCAAGGCGACAGGGTTCCAACCGGGGAGCTGTTTTTT	CASSQGDRVPTGELFF
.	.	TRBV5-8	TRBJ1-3	TGTGCCAGCAGCTTGGCCGAGACAAGCTCTGGAAACACCATATATTTT	CASSLAETSSGNTIYF
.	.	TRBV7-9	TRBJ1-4	TGTGCCAGCAGCCCGCGACAAACTAATGAAAAACTGTTTTTT	CASSPRQTNEKLFF
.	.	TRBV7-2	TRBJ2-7	TGTGCCAGCAGCTTAGTCGCGATAGAAGTATCCTACGAGCAGTACTTC	CASSLVAIEVSYEQYF
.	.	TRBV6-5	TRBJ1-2	TGTGCCAGCAGTTCGCGGGAGAACTATGGCTACACCTTC	CASSSRENYGYTF
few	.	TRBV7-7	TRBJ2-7	TGTGCTAGCAGCTTAGCGGCGGGTGGAGTGCAGTACTTC	CASSLAAGGVQYF
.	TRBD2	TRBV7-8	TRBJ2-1	TGTGCCAGCAGCTTATCGACTAGCGGGCCGTACAATGAGCAGTTCTTC	CASSLSTSGPYNEQFF
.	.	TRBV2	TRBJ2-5	TGTGCCAGCAGTGAAGGTGGGGGCGCAGGATCAGGCGAGACCCAGTACTTC	CASSEGGGAGSGETQYF
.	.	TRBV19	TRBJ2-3	TGTGCCAGTATGGTCGGGGGAATTAGCACAGATACGCAGTATTTT	CASMVGGISTDTQYF
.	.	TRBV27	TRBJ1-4	TGTGCCAGCAAGCCCTTTGCAACTAATGAAAAACTGTTTTTT	CASKPFATNEKLFF
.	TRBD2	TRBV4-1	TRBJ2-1	TGCGCCAGCAGCCAAGAACTAGCGGTTGACTACAATGAGCAGTTCTTC	CASSQELAVDYNEQFF
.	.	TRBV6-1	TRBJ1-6	TGTGCCAGCAGTGAGCACAGTGCCTATAATTCACCCCTCCACTTT	CASSEHSAYNSPLHF
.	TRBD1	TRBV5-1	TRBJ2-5	TGCGCCAGCAGCACCCTGGGACAGGGAGAAGAGACCCAGTACTTC	CASSTLGQGEETQYF
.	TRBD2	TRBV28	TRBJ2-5	TGTGCCAGCAGTCAAGGACTAGCGGGGGTGGAGACCCAGTACTTC	CASSQGLAGVETQYF
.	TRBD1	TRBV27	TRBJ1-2	TGTGCCAGCAGTCCCCAGGGGGGTGGCTACACCTTC	CASSPQGGGYTF
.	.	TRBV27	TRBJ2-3	TGTGCCAGCAGGAAGGGGACTCAGGGGGTCCCAGATACGCAGTATTTT	CASRKGTQGVPDTQYF
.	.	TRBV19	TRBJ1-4	TGTGCCAGTAGTAGGACCCCATCGGGAGAAAAACTGTTTTTT	CASSRTPSGEKLFF
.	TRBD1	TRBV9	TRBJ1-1	TGTGCCAGCAGCGCCCGACAGGGCGGGTGGACTGAAGCTTTCTTT	CASSARQGGWTEAFF
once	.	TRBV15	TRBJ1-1	TGTGCCACCAGCCCTTTAATTCGGGAGGTTGAAGCTTTCTTT	CATSPLIREVEAFF
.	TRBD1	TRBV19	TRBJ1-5	TGTGCCAGTAGTCCGACAGGGGTTTGGTTTTTCTACAATCAGCCCCAGCATTTT	CASSPTGVWFFYNQPQHF
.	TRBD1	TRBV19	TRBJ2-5	TGTGCCAGTAGTATCGGGACAGGAGGAGAGACCCAGTACTTC	CASSIGTGGETQYF
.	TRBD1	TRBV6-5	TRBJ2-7	TGTGCCAGCCGGCTGACAGGGTCCTACGAGCAGTACTTC	CASRLTGSYEQYF
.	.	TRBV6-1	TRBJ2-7	TGTGCCAGCGGTCCCCAGGGATTAACCTACGAGCAGTACTTC	CASGPQGLTYEQYF
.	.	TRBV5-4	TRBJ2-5	TGTGCCAGCAGCCGGGAGACTGGGAGGCAAGAGACCCAGTACTTC	CASSRETGRQETQYF
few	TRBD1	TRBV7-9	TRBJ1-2	TGTGCCAGCGGAAGGGGACAGCGCTTAGGCTACACCTTC	CASGRGQRLGYTF